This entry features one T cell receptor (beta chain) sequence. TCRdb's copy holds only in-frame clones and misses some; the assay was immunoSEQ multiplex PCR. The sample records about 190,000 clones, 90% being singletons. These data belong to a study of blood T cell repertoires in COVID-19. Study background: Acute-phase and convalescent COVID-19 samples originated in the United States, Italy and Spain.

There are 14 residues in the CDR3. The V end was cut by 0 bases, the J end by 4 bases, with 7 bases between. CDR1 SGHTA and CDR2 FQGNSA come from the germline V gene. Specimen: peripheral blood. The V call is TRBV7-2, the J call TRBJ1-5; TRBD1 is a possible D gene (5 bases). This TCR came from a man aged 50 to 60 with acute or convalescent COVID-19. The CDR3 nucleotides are TGTGCCAGCAGCTTAGCAGGGGTAAATCAGCCCCAGCATTTT. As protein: CASSLAGVNQPQHF.